Below, 30 T cell receptor beta chains from the same sample are listed, as sequenced in a study of blood T cell repertoires in COVID-19. Generated by immunoSEQ multiplex PCR, the TCRdb table keeps only in-frame clones and is missing some. The sample holds 100,000 to 120,000 clones, over 75% seen once. Sequenced material: peripheral blood. The receptors were gathered from a human donor in a cohort sampled during active COVID-19.

The chain links TRBV3-1 (or the pseudogene TRBV3-2) to TRBJ1-1, with TRBD1 identical over 7 bases. V dropped 4 bases and J dropped 10; count of bases not matched to a gene: 6. Germline V gene sequence: CDR1 LGHDT, CDR2 YNNKEL (reference sequence). The CDR3 sequence is 12 residues long. This chain's CDR3 is CASSRDRVRAFF. The CDR3 DNA is TGTGCCAGCAGCCGTGACAGGGTAAGAGCTTTCTTT.

The CDR3 here is CASSHGQGMLDTQYF. Here the CDR3 DNA reads TGTGCCAGCAGCCATGGACAGGGGATGTTAGATACGCAGTATTTT. The chain uses TRBV25-1 and TRBJ2-3, with 9 bases lining up with TRBD1. The CDR3 loop spans 15 amino acids. V dropped 6 bases and J dropped 5; count of bases not matched to a gene: 9. Germline CDR1 is MGHDK and CDR2 is SYGVNS.

The chain couples TRBV18 to TRBJ2-7, with TRBD2 matching over 10 bases. Germline V gene sequence: CDR1 KGHSH, CDR2 LQKENI. The length of the CDR3 is 15 residues. V dropped 1 base and J dropped 4; count of bases not matched to a gene: 4. The CDR3 coding sequence is TGTGCCAGCTCACCACGAGCGGGAGGGCCGTACGAGCAGTACTTC. Amino acids: CASSPRAGGPYEQYF.

CDR3 amino acids: CATSDSGQGGHNEQFF. The CDR3 nucleotides are TGTGCCACCAGTGATTCCGGACAGGGAGGACACAATGAGCAGTTCTTC. The chain joins TRBV24-1 to TRBJ2-1, with TRBD1 matching 8 bases. Germline assignment: CDR1 KGHDR and CDR2 SFDVKD. Germline trimming cut 2 bases from V and 5 bases from J; bases unmatched to any gene: 7. The CDR3 spans 16 residues.

The CDR3 DNA reads TGCAGCGTTGAGAACAGGGGGTTCACCTACAATGAGCAGTTCTTC. As protein: CSVENRGFTYNEQFF. This chain uses TRBV29-1 with TRBJ2-1; 8 positions agree with TRBD1. The CDR3 contains 15 residues. The V segment lost 3 bases and the J segment 2 bases; nucleotides outside the gene matches: 6. Germline CDR1 SQVTM, CDR2 ANQGSEA.

The chain has TRBV27 and TRBJ2-7, with 7 bases identical to TRBD2. The J segment lost 5 bases and the V segment lost 2 bases, leaving 15 bases of the junction unmatched. CDR1 and CDR2 from the germline V gene are MNHEY and SMNVEV (reference sequence). This CDR3 has 17 residues. The CDR3 DNA follows: TGTGCCAGCAGTTTAGGGGCAGGGAGGGCCCCGTATGACGAGCAGTACTTC. Its translation is CASSLGAGRAPYDEQYF.

This clone was counted a few times. The chain's CDR3 is CASSLLAVRMNTEAFF. CDR3 bases: TGTGCCAGCAGCTTATTAGCGGTGAGGATGAACACTGAAGCTTTCTTT. V and J are TRBV7-2 and TRBJ1-1; D remains unclear. The CDR3 runs to 16 residues. Trimming pared 2 bases from V and 0 bases from J, leaving 13 bases between. CDR1 and CDR2 from the germline V gene are SGHTA and FQGNSA.

This clone came up a few times. The chain employs TRBV27 and TRBJ1-2, with 7 positions matching TRBD1. CDR3 length equals 16 residues. CDR1 and CDR2 from the germline V gene are MNHEY and SMNVEV (reference sequence). V trimming: 6 bases; J trimming: 8 bases; junction bases outside the gene matches: 18. The CDR3 nucleotides read TGTGCCAGCAGCGATACTATCCAGACGACAGGGCTGGGCTACACCTTC. Amino acid sequence: CASSDTIQTTGLGYTF.

J is TRBJ1-5 and V is TRBV5-6, with a possible D match to TRBD1 (5 bases). The V end was cut by 4 bases, the J end by 1 base, with 9 bases between. The CDR3 contains 14 residues. The germline V gene encodes CDR1 SGHDT and CDR2 YYEEEE. The CDR3 DNA is TGTGCCAGCAGCGTGCGACAGAGCAATCAGCCCCAGCATTTT. It translates to CASSVRQSNQPQHF.

The chain uses TRBV5-1 and TRBJ2-3; 8 nucleotides agree with TRBD2. Germline CDR1 reads SGHRS; CDR2 reads YFSETQ. This CDR3 has 17 residues. Trimming removed 4 bases from V and 0 bases from J; junction bases left unmatched: 10. In DNA form, the CDR3 reads TGCGCCAGCAGCCTCGGGAGCGGGGGAGGGAGCACAGATACGCAGTATTTT. Its protein is CASSLGSGGGSTDTQYF.

This sequence joins TRBV4-1 and TRBJ2-7, with TRBD2 as a possible D gene (7 bases). Germline assignment: CDR1 MGHRA and CDR2 YSYEKL. This CDR3 spans 15 amino acids. Trimming removed 4 bases from V and 2 bases from J, with 15 bases in between. CDR3 sequence reads: CASSREGHTPYEQYF. CDR3 DNA sequence: TGCGCCAGCAGCCGGGAGGGACATACACCCTACGAGCAGTACTTC.

The chain uses TRBV18 and TRBJ2-7; TRBD1 matches 7 bases. Germline trimming cut 2 bases from V and 7 bases from J; bases unmatched to any gene: 11. CDR1 and CDR2 from the germline V gene are KGHSH and LQKENI. This CDR3 contains 15 residues. In DNA, the CDR3 is TGTGCCAGCTCACCAACAGGGGCCCCTTCGGGGGAGCAGTACTTC. Encoded protein: CASSPTGAPSGEQYF.

The chain couples TRBV11-2 to TRBJ1-6; D gene uncertain. The CDR3 totals 13 residues. Germline lookup yields CDR1 SGHAT and CDR2 FQNNGV. V was pared by 5 bases and J by 5 bases, with 7 bases between. CDR3 DNA sequence: TGTGCCAGCAGCCTCTCTCATAATTCACCCCTCCACTTT. Translated, it gives CASSLSHNSPLHF. The full variable domain, completed using reference TRBV11-2 and TRBJ1-6, is EAGVAQSPRYKIIEKRQSVAFWCNPISGHATLYWYQQILGQGPKLLIQFQNNGVVDDSQLPKDRFSAERLKGVDSTLKIQPAKLEDSAVYLCASSLSHNSPLHFGNGTRLTVT.

The chain links TRBV9 to TRBJ1-2; D gene uncertain. The germline CDR1 and CDR2 sequences are SGDLS and YYNGEE. The CDR3 covers 14 residues. Trimming took off 0 bases at V and 4 bases at J, with 10 bases between the two ends. DNA of the CDR3: TGTGCCAGCAGCGTAGATTCTGAGGCCTATGGCTACACCTTC. Translation: CASSVDSEAYGYTF.

The chain employs TRBV3-1 (or the pseudogene TRBV3-2) and TRBJ2-5; tentative D call: TRBD2 (6 bases). V lost 4 bases and J lost 5, with 20 bases in between. Germline V gene sequence: CDR1 LGHDT, CDR2 YNNKEL (reference sequence). The CDR3 has 16 amino acids. CDR3 DNA sequence: TGTGCCAGCAGCCTCCGGACCGGCGGGGAGGAGGAGACCCAGTACTTC. It translates to CASSLRTGGEEETQYF.

This chain connects TRBV5-1 to TRBJ1-5; TRBD1 aligns across 9 bases. Germline V CDR1 and CDR2: SGHRS, YFSETQ. Germline trimming cut 4 bases from V and 7 bases from J; bases unmatched to any gene: 9. There are 15 residues in the CDR3. In DNA form, the CDR3 reads TGCGCCAGCAGCCCCGGGACAGGGATGCGACAGCCCCAGCATTTT. This codes for CASSPGTGMRQPQHF.

CDR3 nucleotide sequence: TGTGCCAGCAGCTTCCTAGCGGGAAATTCCAATGAGCAGTTCTTC. Translated: CASSFLAGNSNEQFF. The chain is built from TRBV11-3 and TRBJ2-1; 9 bases align to TRBD2. V trimming: 3 bases; J trimming: 6 bases; junction bases outside the gene matches: 6. The CDR3 loop spans 15 amino acids. Germline V gene sequence: CDR1 SGHNT, CDR2 YENEEA.

J is TRBJ1-2 and V is TRBV28; 7 nucleotides match TRBD1. After removal of 10 bases from V and 1 base from J, the junction contained 6 bases not matched to a gene. The CDR3 loop spans 13 amino acids. The V gene's germline CDR1 is MDHEN and CDR2 SYDVKM. CDR3 sequence: CATSDRFNYGYTF. The CDR3 region has the DNA TGTGCCACCTCGGACAGGTTTAACTATGGCTACACCTTC.

The rearrangement uses TRBV12-3 or TRBV12-4 and TRBJ2-6; D is undetermined. The CDR3 has 13 amino acids. The germline V and J ends were trimmed by 10 bases and 2 bases, with 9 bases remaining between them. For the CDR3, the DNA is TGTGCCAATTCGGTACCTGGGGCCAACGTCCTGACTTTC. The encoded protein is CANSVPGANVLTF.

The V gene is TRBV10-3, the J gene TRBJ2-2; 9 bases are a match to TRBD1. Germline-derived CDR1 and CDR2 are ENHRY and SYGVKD. V trimming: 5 bases; J trimming: 6 bases; junction bases outside the gene matches: 4. The CDR3 is made up of 14 amino acids. The CDR3 nucleotides are TGTGCCATCAGTCAGGGACAGGGCTCCGGGGAGCTGTTTTTT. It encodes CAISQGQGSGELFF.

V and J are TRBV13 and TRBJ2-1; D unclear. The CDR3 contains 11 residues. Germline loops: CDR1 PRHDT, CDR2 FYEKMQ (reference sequence). Deletions cut 3 bases from V and 8 bases from J, with 5 bases between. The CDR3 here is CASSFRYEQFF. DNA for the CDR3: TGTGCCAGCAGCTTCAGGTATGAGCAGTTCTTC.

CDR3: CASTYGANYGYTF. The CDR3 DNA sequence: TGTGCCAGTACCTATGGGGCAAACTATGGCTACACCTTC. The chain combines TRBV19 with TRBJ1-2, with TRBD1 as a possible D gene (5 bases). The CDR3 loop spans 13 amino acids. Trimming cost V 7 bases and J 2 bases, with 11 bases left between them. Germline V lookup: CDR1 LNHDA, CDR2 SQIVND (reference sequence).

The V gene is TRBV28, the J gene TRBJ2-7; the match to TRBD1 covers 8 bases. With 10 bases clipped from V and 3 bases from J, the junction kept 11 bases outside the gene matches. This CDR3 is 14 amino acids long. CDR1 is MDHEN and CDR2 is SYDVKM in the germline V gene. Here the CDR3 DNA reads TGTGCCACCACAGAGGGACAGGATAACTACGAGCAGTACTTC. Protein sequence: CATTEGQDNYEQYF.

The V gene is TRBV12-5, the J gene TRBJ2-5; D remains ambiguous. The V and J ends lost 2 bases and 0 bases respectively, with 4 bases between them. This CDR3 has 13 residues. Germline lookup yields CDR1 LGHNT and CDR2 FRNRAP. The CDR3 coding sequence is TGTGCTAGTGGTTTGCCATACCAAGAGACCCAGTACTTC. Its protein is CASGLPYQETQYF.

V and J are TRBV6-5 and TRBJ2-4, with 7 bases that match TRBD1. This CDR3 has 14 residues. Germline lookup yields CDR1 MNHEY and CDR2 SVGAGI. The J segment lost 5 bases and the V segment lost 4 bases, leaving 5 bases of the junction unmatched. The CDR3 spells CASSSGQWENIQYF. CDR3 coding DNA: TGTGCCAGCAGTTCGGGACAGTGGGAAAACATTCAGTACTTC.

The rearrangement links TRBV3-1 (or the pseudogene TRBV3-2) to TRBJ1-1; 9 bases fit TRBD1. The V gene's germline CDR1 is LGHDT and CDR2 YNNKEL (reference sequence). V lost 4 bases and J lost 1; bases outside the gene matches: 1. This CDR3 comprises 14 residues. CDR3 nucleotides: TGTGCCAGCAGCCCACAGGGGGCGAACACTGAAGCTTTCTTT. It yields the protein CASSPQGANTEAFF.

This clone has just a few counts. The chain has TRBV7-9 and TRBJ2-7; 8 nucleotides line up with TRBD1. The CDR3 consists of 14 residues. V lost 5 bases to trimming and J lost 9 bases; unmatched junction nucleotides: 12. The V gene's germline CDR1 is SEHNR and CDR2 FQNEAQ (reference sequence). The CDR3 DNA sequence: TGTGCCAGCAGCACAAGGGACAGGCCCGACGGGCAGTACTTC. Its protein is CASSTRDRPDGQYF.

The rearrangement uses TRBV28 and TRBJ2-7; 9 nucleotides agree with TRBD1. V was clipped by 10 bases and J by 2 bases; unmatched bases: 6. This CDR3 has 13 residues. The germline CDR1 and CDR2 sequences are MDHEN and SYDVKM. CDR3 protein: CAILGTGTYEQYF. CDR3 sequence (DNA): TGTGCCATCCTAGGGACAGGGACCTACGAGCAGTACTTC.

The V call is TRBV12-3 or TRBV12-4, the J call TRBJ2-5, with TRBD1 matching over 7 bases. V lost 5 bases, J lost 3 bases, and 3 bases stayed unmatched. The CDR3 runs 13 residues. The CDR3 region is CASSLGQKETQYF. The CDR3, as DNA: TGTGCCAGCAGTCTGGGACAGAAAGAGACCCAGTACTTC.

The chain links TRBV7-8 to TRBJ1-5, with D hard to call. This CDR3 is 14 amino acids long. CDR1 is SGHVS, CDR2 FQNEAQ, per germline. V lost 3 bases and J 3 bases, leaving 9 bases between the germline ends. The CDR3 reads CASSLEGNNQPQHF. In nucleotides, the CDR3 is TGTGCCAGCAGCTTGGAGGGTAACAATCAGCCCCAGCATTTT.